The next 26 T cell receptor beta chains were all read from a single sample in a study of T cells in Graves' hyperthyroidism and ophthalmopathy. It was RNA transcripts that yielded the amplified TCR beta CDR3 regions. HTBI primers were employed in a first-round RT-PCR of the TCR CDR3. TCRdb used MiXCR to reprocess the multiplex PCR reads, holding one entry per CDR3 protein. This sample has 300,000 to 450,000 distinct CDR3 sequences, with 15% to 19% found just once. The sequencing sample was made of blood. These receptors all come from a young woman with Graves' hyperthyroidism that later progressed to Graves' ophthalmopathy.

This clonotype has more than one count but fewer than ten. This chain uses TRBV20-1 with TRBJ2-5; no reliable D call. The CDR3 sequence is 13 residues long. CDR1 DFQATT and CDR2 SNEGSKA come from the germline V gene (reference sequence). Trimming pared 2 bases from V and 2 bases from J, leaving 9 bases between. The CDR3 loop reads CSARPGRQETQYF. In nucleotides, the CDR3 is TGCAGTGCTAGACCGGGTAGACAAGAGACCCAGTACTTC.

The table lists this clonotype with many counts. The gene calls are TRBV12-3 or TRBV12-4 and TRBJ2-1; D is tentatively TRBD1 or TRBD2 (6 bases each). V lost 7 bases and J 13 bases, leaving 20 bases between the germline ends. This CDR3 is 13 amino acids long. CDR3 amino acids: CASTNGGGEGQFF. The CDR3 DNA reads as TGTGCCAGCACCAATGGAGGGGGAGAAGGCCAGTTCTTC.

In its sample, this clonotype was seen many times. The V and J genes are TRBV11-2 and TRBJ2-7, with 8 bases fitting TRBD2. The CDR3 has 15 residues. Unmatched junction bases numbered 10, after V lost 5 bases and J lost 4 bases. Germline lookup yields CDR1 SGHAT and CDR2 FQNNGV. The CDR3 loop is CASSLTPGLVYEQYF. Written as DNA, the CDR3 is TGTGCCAGCAGCCTAACCCCGGGACTAGTTTACGAGCAGTACTTC.

The rearrangement joins TRBV3-1 to TRBJ2-7, with 11 positions matching TRBD1. CDR1 is LGHDT, CDR2 YNNKEL, per germline (reference sequence). The CDR3 length is 14 residues. V was clipped by 4 bases and J by 6 bases; unmatched bases: 5. CDR3 in DNA: TGTGCCAGCAGCCCCCGGACAGGGGGCGCCGAGCAGTACTTC. It encodes CASSPRTGGAEQYF.

This clonotype occurred a few times. The chain has TRBV5-1 and TRBJ1-1; D possibly corresponds to TRBD1 (5 bases). This CDR3 spans 14 amino acids. The V gene's germline CDR1 is SGHRS and CDR2 YFSETQ. V gave up 0 bases and J gave up 6 bases, with 12 bases separating them. The CDR3 protein is CASSLGRVGAEAFF. The DNA for the CDR3 is TGCGCCAGCAGCTTGGGCAGGGTGGGTGCTGAAGCTTTCTTT.

The chain joins TRBV10-1 to TRBJ2-7, with 7 positions matching TRBD1. The CDR3 is 13 residues long. Losses at the gene ends were 2 bases for V and 5 bases for J; bases not matched to a gene: 3. Germline V gene data show CDR1 as WNHNN and CDR2 as SYGVQD (reference sequence). CDR3 residues: CASSEGTGDEQYF. DNA of the CDR3: TGCGCCAGCAGTGAGGGAACAGGGGACGAGCAGTACTTC.

Only one count was recorded for this clonotype. The chain combines TRBV10-3 with TRBJ1-1, with D tentatively TRBD1 (5 bases). The CDR3 runs to 15 residues. Trimming shortened V by 6 bases and J by 0 bases, and 14 bases separated the two germline ends. Looked up from germline, CDR1 is ENHRY and CDR2 is SYGVKD. The CDR3 coding sequence is TGTGCCATCAGAGATACAGGTCCCTTGAACACTGAAGCTTTCTTT. It codes for CAIRDTGPLNTEAFF.

This clonotype has a handful of counts. V usage is TRBV28 and J usage is TRBJ2-2, with D perhaps matching TRBD1 (6 bases). CDR1 is MDHEN, CDR2 SYDVKM, per germline. CDR3 length: 12 residues. Trimming left V 6 bases short and J 12 bases short, with 14 bases between. CDR3 sequence reads: CASSRPQGQLFF. Here the CDR3 DNA reads TGTGCCAGCAGCCGACCCCAGGGGCAGCTGTTTTTT.

The chain couples TRBV4-2 to TRBJ2-7, with D possibly matching TRBD1 (6 bases). Between the trimmed V and J ends, which lost 0 bases and 1 base, there was a span of 13 bases. Looked up from germline, CDR1 is LGHNA and CDR2 is YNFKEQ. This CDR3 contains 16 residues. The DNA of the CDR3 is TGTGCCAGCAGCCAAGATGGTGGGACAAGGTCCTACGAGCAGTACTTC. Its translation: CASSQDGGTRSYEQYF.

In regard to this clonotype: A much bigger clone sits one base away, suggesting this may be a read error. The genes are TRBV6-2 or TRBV6-3 and TRBJ1-2, with 7 bases aligning to TRBD1. Germline loops: CDR1 MNHEY, CDR2 SVGEGT. CDR3 length equals 15 residues. The chain's CDR3 is CASSVSGTEGYGYNF. The CDR3 coding sequence is TGTGCCAGCAGTGTATCCGGGACAGAGGGCTATGGCTACAACTTC.

This clonotype was counted ten times or more. This chain links TRBV20-1 with TRBJ2-1; D gene uncertain. Germline-derived CDR1 and CDR2 are DFQATT and SNEGSKA (reference sequence). The CDR3 length is 11 residues. Trimming took off 3 bases at V and 6 bases at J, with 6 bases between the two ends. CDR3 sequence reads: CSASARNEQFF. For the CDR3, the DNA is TGCAGTGCTAGCGCGCGCAATGAGCAGTTCTTC.

This chain links TRBV27 with TRBJ1-6; D remains unclear. Looked up from germline, CDR1 is MNHEY and CDR2 is SMNVEV (reference sequence). V dropped 3 bases and J dropped 8 bases, with 20 bases sitting between them. The CDR3 runs 17 residues. The CDR3 DNA is TGTGCCAGCAGTTTGATGCGGGGTGAGACCTCTCATTCACCCCTCCACTTT. This encodes CASSLMRGETSHSPLHF.

This clonotype occurred a few times. The V and J genes are TRBV15 and TRBJ2-5; no reliable D call. The length of the CDR3 is 14 residues. Per germline, CDR1 LNHNV and CDR2 YYDKDF (reference sequence). V was shortened by 3 bases and J by 2 bases, with 10 bases between the two germline ends. CDR3 sequence: CATSRDGLQETQYF. The CDR3 nucleotides read TGTGCCACCAGCAGGGACGGGTTACAAGAGACCCAGTACTTC.

This clonotype turned up a few times. The gene calls are TRBV10-3 and TRBJ1-3; D remains ambiguous. CDR1 is ENHRY and CDR2 is SYGVKD in the germline V gene. Trimming took 3 bases from V and 0 from J, leaving 12 bases between them. The CDR3 spans 16 residues. The CDR3 DNA sequence: TGTGCCATCAGTGATCGGGGATACTTCTCTGGAAACACCATATATTTT. It codes for CAISDRGYFSGNTIYF.

This clonotype appeared a single time. The chain joins TRBV5-1 to TRBJ2-3; no firm D call. The germline V and J ends were trimmed by 3 bases and 0 bases, with 11 bases remaining between them. Germline CDR1 and CDR2: SGHRS and YFSETQ. The length of the CDR3 is 15 residues. CDR3 nucleotides: TGCGCCAGCAGCTCGGACGGCTCTAGCACAGATACGCAGTATTTT. It encodes CASSSDGSSTDTQYF.

The chain uses TRBV27 and TRBJ1-1; perhaps TRBD1 as D (6 bases). V was pared by 7 bases and J by 11 bases, with 14 bases between. The CDR3 sequence is 11 residues long. Germline values: CDR1 MNHEY, CDR2 SMNVEV (reference sequence). For the CDR3, the DNA is TGTGCCAGCAACGAGGGGGAAGCGGCTTTCTTT. It specifies CASNEGEAAFF.

This rearrangement joins TRBV20-1 to TRBJ2-5, with a possible D match to TRBD2 (5 bases). CDR1 is DFQATT, CDR2 SNEGSKA, per germline (reference sequence). Trimming stripped 6 bases from V and 2 bases from J, with 25 bases between. The CDR3 has 17 amino acids. The CDR3 DNA reads as TGCAGTGCAATAGAGAATAATAGCGCCAGATGGCAAGAGACCCAGTACTTC. Protein sequence: CSAIENNSARWQETQYF.

This clonotype was observed a handful of times. The chain couples TRBV4-1 to TRBJ2-7, with 9 bases matching TRBD2. Unmatched junction bases numbered 4, after V lost 0 bases and J lost 4 bases. The CDR3 runs to 15 residues. Looked up from germline, CDR1 is MGHRA and CDR2 is YSYEKL. CDR3 region: CASSQDITSGYEQYF. CDR3 sequence (DNA): TGCGCCAGCAGCCAAGATATCACTAGCGGGTACGAGCAGTACTTC.

This clonotype was counted many times. This rearrangement joins TRBV27 to TRBJ1-6; 9 bases match TRBD1. V dropped 5 bases and J dropped 8; count of bases not matched to a gene: 7. Germline CDR1 reads MNHEY; CDR2 reads SMNVEV (reference sequence). There are 15 residues in the CDR3. This CDR3 reads CASSTTGGAYSPLHF. CDR3 coding DNA: TGTGCCAGCAGTACCACAGGGGGCGCGTATTCACCCCTCCACTTT.

The chain joins TRBV20-1 to TRBJ2-1; TRBD2 aligns across 9 bases. Per germline, CDR1 DFQATT and CDR2 SNEGSKA (reference sequence). This CDR3 is built from 19 residues. V lost 3 bases to trimming and J lost 1 base; unmatched junction nucleotides: 16. CDR3 sequence (DNA): TGCAGTGCTAGGATTGATTGGAGTAGCGGGAGAAGTTCCTACAATGAGCAGTTCTTC. Encoded protein: CSARIDWSSGRSSYNEQFF.

The CDR3, as DNA: TGTGCCAGCAGTTTATCCGGGACCTCTAATCTGGGCACAGATACGCAGTATTTT. Protein: CASSLSGTSNLGTDTQYF. The chain employs TRBV27 and TRBJ2-3, with D possibly being TRBD1 or TRBD2 (5 bases each). Germline-derived CDR1 and CDR2 are MNHEY and SMNVEV (reference sequence). CDR3 length: 18 amino acids. Trimming removed 0 bases at V and 1 base at J, with 17 bases between.

This clonotype has a count of ten or more. The genes are TRBV18 and TRBJ1-5; D remains unclear. Germline CDR1 and CDR2: KGHSH and LQKENI. The CDR3 is 15 amino acids. Deletions cut 2 bases from V and 3 bases from J, with 11 bases between. The CDR3 bases are TGTGCCAGCTCACCAGATCGCCAGGACAATCAGCCCCAGCATTTT. Protein sequence: CASSPDRQDNQPQHF.

This clonotype was found a few times. The CDR3, as DNA: TGCGCCAGCAGCCAATCTCCTATAATGAACACTGAAGCTTTCTTT. It yields the protein CASSQSPIMNTEAFF. The chain employs TRBV4-1 and TRBJ1-1; D unclear. Trimming cost V 2 bases and J 0 bases, with 10 bases left between them. Per germline, CDR1 MGHRA and CDR2 YSYEKL. This CDR3 comprises 15 residues.

This clonotype was counted ten times or more. This chain links TRBV2 with TRBJ1-2; D unresolved. Per germline, CDR1 SNHLY and CDR2 FYNNEI. The CDR3 runs to 13 residues. The V and J ends lost 4 bases and 8 bases respectively, with 14 bases between them. CDR3 in amino acids: CASSGWGGEGYTF. The CDR3 nucleotides read TGTGCCAGCAGTGGGTGGGGAGGCGAGGGCTACACCTTC.

In its sample, this clonotype was seen a few times. The CDR3 sequence is CASSLQYAWVGTSGIYEQYF. CDR3 nucleotide sequence: TGTGCCAGCAGCCTCCAATACGCCTGGGTGGGGACTAGCGGGATCTACGAGCAGTACTTC. The chain combines TRBV7-3 with TRBJ2-7, with TRBD2 matching over 13 bases. CDR3 length: 20 residues. Trimming removed 5 bases from V and 3 bases from J; junction bases left unmatched: 19. Germline V gene sequence: CDR1 SGHTA, CDR2 FQGTGA.

The table lists this clonotype with many counts. Here the CDR3 reads CASSAQTGLDTQYF. The CDR3 region has the DNA TGTGCCAGCAGTGCGCAGACAGGGTTAGATACGCAGTATTTT. This chain links TRBV2 with TRBJ2-3; 7 bases are a match to TRBD1. V was clipped by 4 bases and J by 5 bases; unmatched bases: 6. The CDR3 sequence is 14 residues long. In germline, CDR1 is SNHLY, CDR2 FYNNEI.